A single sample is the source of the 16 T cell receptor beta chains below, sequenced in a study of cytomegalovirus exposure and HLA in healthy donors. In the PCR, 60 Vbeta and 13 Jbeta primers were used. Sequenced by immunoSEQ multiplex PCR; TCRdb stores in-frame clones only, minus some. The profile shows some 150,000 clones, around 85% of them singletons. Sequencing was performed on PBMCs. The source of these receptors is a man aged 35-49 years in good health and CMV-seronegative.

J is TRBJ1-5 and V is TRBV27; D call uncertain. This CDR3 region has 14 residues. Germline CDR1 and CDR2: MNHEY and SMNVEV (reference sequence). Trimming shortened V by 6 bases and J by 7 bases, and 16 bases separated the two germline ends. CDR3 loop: CASSLAGVGQPQHF. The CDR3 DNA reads TGTGCCAGCAGCCTAGCCGGGGTCGGACAGCCCCAGCATTTT.

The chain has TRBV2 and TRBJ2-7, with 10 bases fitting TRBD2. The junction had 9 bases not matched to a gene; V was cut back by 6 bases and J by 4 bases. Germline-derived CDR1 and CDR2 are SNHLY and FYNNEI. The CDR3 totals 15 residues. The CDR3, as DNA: TGTGCCAGCAGGAGGTCTAGCGGGGGAAAGTACGAGCAGTACTTC. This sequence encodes CASRRSSGGKYEQYF.

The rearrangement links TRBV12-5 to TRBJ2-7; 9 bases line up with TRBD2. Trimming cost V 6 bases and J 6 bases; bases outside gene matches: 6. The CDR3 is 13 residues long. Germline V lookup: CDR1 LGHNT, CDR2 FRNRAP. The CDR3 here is CASGHGTSSEQYF. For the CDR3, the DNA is TGTGCTAGTGGCCACGGGACTAGCTCCGAGCAGTACTTC. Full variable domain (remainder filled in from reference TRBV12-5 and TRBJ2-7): DARVTQTPRHKVTEMGQEVTMRCQPILGHNTVFWYRQTMMQGLELLAYFRNRAPLDDSGMPKDRFSAEMPDATLATLKIQPSEPRDSAVYFCASGHGTSSEQYFGPGTRLTVT.

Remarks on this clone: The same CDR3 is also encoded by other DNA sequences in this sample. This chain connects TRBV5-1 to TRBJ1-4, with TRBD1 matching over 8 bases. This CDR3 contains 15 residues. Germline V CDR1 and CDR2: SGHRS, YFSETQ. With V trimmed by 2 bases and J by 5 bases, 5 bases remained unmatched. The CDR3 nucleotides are TGCGCCAGCAGCTTACTCAGGGGGCCGAATGAAAAACTGTTTTTT. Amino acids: CASSLLRGPNEKLFF.

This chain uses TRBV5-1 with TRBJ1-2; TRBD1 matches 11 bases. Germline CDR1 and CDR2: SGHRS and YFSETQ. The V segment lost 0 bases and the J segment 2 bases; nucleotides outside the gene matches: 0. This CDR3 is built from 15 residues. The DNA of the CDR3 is TGCGCCAGCAGCTTGGGGACAGGGGGCAACTATGGCTACACCTTC. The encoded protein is CASSLGTGGNYGYTF.

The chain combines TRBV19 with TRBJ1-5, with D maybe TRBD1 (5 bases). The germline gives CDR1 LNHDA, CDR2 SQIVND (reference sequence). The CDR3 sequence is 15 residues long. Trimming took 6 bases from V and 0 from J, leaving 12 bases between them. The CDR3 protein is CASRTDSYSNQPQHF. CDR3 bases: TGTGCCAGTAGGACCGACAGCTATAGCAATCAGCCCCAGCATTTT.

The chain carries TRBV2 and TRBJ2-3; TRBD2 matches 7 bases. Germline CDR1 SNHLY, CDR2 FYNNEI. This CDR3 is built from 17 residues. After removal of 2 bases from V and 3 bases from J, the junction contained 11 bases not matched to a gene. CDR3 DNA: TGTGCCAGCAGTGAAAAGGGAGGGTTTTACCTAACAGATACGCAGTATTTT. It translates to CASSEKGGFYLTDTQYF.

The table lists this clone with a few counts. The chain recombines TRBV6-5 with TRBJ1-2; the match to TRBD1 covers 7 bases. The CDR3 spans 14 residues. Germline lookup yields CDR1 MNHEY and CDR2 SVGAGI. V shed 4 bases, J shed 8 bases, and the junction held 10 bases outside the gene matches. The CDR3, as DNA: TGTGCCAGCAGTTTCAACCGGGACAGTAGGGGCTACACCTTC. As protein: CASSFNRDSRGYTF.

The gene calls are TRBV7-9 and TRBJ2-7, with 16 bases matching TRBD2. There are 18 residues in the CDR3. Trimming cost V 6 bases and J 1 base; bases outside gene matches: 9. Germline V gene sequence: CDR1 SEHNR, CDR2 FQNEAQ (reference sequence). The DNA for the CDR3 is TGTGCCAGCAGAGGACCCGGGACTAGCGGGGGGGCTTCCTACGAGCAGTACTTC. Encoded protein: CASRGPGTSGGASYEQYF.

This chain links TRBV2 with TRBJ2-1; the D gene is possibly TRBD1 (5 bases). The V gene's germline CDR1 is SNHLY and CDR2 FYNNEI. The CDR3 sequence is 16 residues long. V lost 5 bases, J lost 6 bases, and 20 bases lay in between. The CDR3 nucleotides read TGTGCCAGCAGTCCCGACAGAAGCCTCCTACTCAATGAGCAGTTCTTC. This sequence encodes CASSPDRSLLLNEQFF.

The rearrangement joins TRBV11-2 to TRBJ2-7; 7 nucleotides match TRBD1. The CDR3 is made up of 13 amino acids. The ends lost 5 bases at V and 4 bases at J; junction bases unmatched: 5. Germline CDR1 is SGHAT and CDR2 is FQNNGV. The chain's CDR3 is CASSNPDRYEQYF. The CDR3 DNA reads TGTGCCAGCAGCAACCCGGACAGGTACGAGCAGTACTTC.

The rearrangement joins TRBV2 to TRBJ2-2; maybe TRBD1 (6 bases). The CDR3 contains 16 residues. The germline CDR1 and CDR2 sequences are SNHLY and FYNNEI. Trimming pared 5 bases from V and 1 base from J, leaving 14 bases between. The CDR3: CASSYIPGQNTGELFF. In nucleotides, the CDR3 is TGTGCCAGCAGTTACATACCGGGACAGAACACCGGGGAGCTGTTTTTT.

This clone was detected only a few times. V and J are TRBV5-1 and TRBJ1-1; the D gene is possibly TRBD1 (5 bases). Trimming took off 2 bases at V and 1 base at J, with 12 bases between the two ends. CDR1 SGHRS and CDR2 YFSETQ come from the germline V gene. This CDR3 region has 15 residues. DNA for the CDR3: TGCGCCAGCAGCTTAGGTGGACACCCGAACACTGAAGCTTTCTTT. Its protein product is CASSLGGHPNTEAFF.

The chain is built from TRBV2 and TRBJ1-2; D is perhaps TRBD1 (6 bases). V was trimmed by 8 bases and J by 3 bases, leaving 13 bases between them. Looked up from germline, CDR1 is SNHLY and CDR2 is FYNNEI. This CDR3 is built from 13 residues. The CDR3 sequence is CASPGTTYYGYTF. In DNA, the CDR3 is TGTGCCAGCCCCGGGACAACCTACTATGGCTACACCTTC.

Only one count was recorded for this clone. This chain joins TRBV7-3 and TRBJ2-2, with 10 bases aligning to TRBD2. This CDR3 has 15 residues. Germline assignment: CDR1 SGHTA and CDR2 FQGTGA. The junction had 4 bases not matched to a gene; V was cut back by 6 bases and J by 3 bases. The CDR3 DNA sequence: TGTGCCAGCAGTTGGACTAGCGGCGACACCGGGGAGCTGTTTTTT. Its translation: CASSWTSGDTGELFF.

CDR3 in DNA: TGTGCCAGCAGTGAGACTAGCGGGGGGGCCGACACCGGGGAGCTGTTTTTT. It is translated as CASSETSGGADTGELFF. The rearrangement uses TRBV6-4 and TRBJ2-2; 14 bases line up with TRBD2. J gave up 3 bases and V 3 bases, and 3 bases lay outside the gene matches. Germline assignment: CDR1 MRHNA and CDR2 SNTAGT. This CDR3 spans 17 amino acids.